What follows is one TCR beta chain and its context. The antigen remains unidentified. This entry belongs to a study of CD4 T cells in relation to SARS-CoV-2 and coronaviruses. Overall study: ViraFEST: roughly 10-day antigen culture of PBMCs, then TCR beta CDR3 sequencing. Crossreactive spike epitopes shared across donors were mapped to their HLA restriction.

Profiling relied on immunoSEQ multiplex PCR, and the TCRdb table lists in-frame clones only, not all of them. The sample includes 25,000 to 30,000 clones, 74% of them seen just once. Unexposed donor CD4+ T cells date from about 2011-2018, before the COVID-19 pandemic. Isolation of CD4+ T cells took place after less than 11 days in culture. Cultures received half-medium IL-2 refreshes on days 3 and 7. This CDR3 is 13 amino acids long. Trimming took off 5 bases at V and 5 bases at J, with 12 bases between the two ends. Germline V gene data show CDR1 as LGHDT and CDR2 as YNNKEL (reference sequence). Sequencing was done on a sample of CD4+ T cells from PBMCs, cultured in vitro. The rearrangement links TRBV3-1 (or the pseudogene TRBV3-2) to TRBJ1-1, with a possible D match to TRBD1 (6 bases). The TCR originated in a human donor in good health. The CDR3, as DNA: TGTGCCAGCAGCAGCAGGGGTCGGACTGAAGCTTTCTTT. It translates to CASSSRGRTEAFF.